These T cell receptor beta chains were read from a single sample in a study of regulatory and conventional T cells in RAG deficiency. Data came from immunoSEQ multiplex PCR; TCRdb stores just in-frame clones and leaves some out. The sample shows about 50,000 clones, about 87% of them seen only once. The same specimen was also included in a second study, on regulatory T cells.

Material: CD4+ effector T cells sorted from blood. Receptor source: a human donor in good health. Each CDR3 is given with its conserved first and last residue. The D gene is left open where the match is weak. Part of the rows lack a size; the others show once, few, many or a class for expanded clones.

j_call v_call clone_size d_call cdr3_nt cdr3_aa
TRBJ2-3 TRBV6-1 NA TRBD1 TGTGCCATTACGATCACAGGGGGAGGTACGCAGTATTTT CAITITGGGTQYF
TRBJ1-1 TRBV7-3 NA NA TGTGCCAGCAGCGCCTCGGACAGCTCAGAAGCTTTCTTT CASSASDSSEAFF
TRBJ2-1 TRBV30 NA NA TGTGCCTGGGTCCCTTATAGCTTGGAGCAGTTCTTC CAWVPYSLEQFF
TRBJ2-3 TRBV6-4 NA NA TGTGCCAGCAGTGAGGTCCAGGGTCGTGGTACGCAGTATTTT CASSEVQGRGTQYF
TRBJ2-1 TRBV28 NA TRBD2 TGTGCCAGCAGTCTCCCCCCCAGGGCTAGCGGCTTGGGCAATGAGCAGTTCTTC CASSLPPRASGLGNEQFF
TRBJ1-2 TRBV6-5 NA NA TGTGCCAGCAGTTACATGGAGGCGAGCGGCTACACCTTC CASSYMEASGYTF
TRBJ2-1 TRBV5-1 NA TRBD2 TGCGCCAGCAGCTTGGGTCTAGCGGGCTACAATGAGCAGTTCTTC CASSLGLAGYNEQFF
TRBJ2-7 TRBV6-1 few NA TGTGCCAGCAGTGAACACTCCGTGTGGGAGCAGTACTTC CASSEHSVWEQYF
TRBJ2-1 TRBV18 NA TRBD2 TGTGCCAGCTCACCCCCGGGACTAGCGGGAGCTCGGAAGGGGAATGAGCAGTTCTTC CASSPPGLAGARKGNEQFF
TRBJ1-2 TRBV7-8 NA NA TGTGCCAGCAGCTTAGGTCAGGCCCCCTATGGCTACACCTTC CASSLGQAPYGYTF
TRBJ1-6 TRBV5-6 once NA TGTGCCAGCAGCCAAACACTCCCCGGTTCACCCCTCCACTTT CASSQTLPGSPLHF
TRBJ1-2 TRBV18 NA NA TGTGCCAGCTCACCGGCGCAGGACTATGGCTACACCTTC CASSPAQDYGYTF
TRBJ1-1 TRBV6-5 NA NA TGTGCCAGCGGCTTAACAGTGAACACTGAAGCTTTCTTT CASGLTVNTEAFF
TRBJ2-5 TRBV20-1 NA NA TGCAGTGCTCCAAAGGGCGAGACCCAGTACTTC CSAPKGETQYF
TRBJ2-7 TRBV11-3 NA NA TGTGCCGGCAGCTTAGATACCCACGAGCAGTACTTC CAGSLDTHEQYF
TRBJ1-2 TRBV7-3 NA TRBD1 TGTGCCAGCAGCGACAGGGTGGGAAATGGCTACACCTTC CASSDRVGNGYTF
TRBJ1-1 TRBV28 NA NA TGTGCCAGCAGCCGAGGAACTGAAGCTTTCTTT CASSRGTEAFF
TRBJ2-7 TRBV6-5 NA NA TGTGCCAGCAGTTACGACCCGTTGGGAGAGCAGTACTTC CASSYDPLGEQYF
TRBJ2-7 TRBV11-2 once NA TGTGCCAGCAGCTTCGCTCCCTTGGGCTACGAGCAGTACTTC CASSFAPLGYEQYF
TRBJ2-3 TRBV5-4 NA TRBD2 TGTGCCAGCAGCTTGGGAGCGTCTAGCGGGAGTATCGGAGATACGCAGTATTTT CASSLGASSGSIGDTQYF
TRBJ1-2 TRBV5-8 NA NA TGTGCCAGCAGCCAGGGCCCAGGGGACTATGGCTACACCTTC CASSQGPGDYGYTF
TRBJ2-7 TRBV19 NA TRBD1 TGTGCCAGTAGTAATTCCGGGACAGGGGGCTTGAAGTACGAGCAGTACTTC CASSNSGTGGLKYEQYF
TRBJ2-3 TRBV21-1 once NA TGTGCCAGCAGCACCTCAAGCGGGAGGGGCACAGATACGCAGTATTTT CASSTSSGRGTDTQYF
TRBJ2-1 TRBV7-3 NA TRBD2 TGTGCCAGCAGCTTCGGGACTAGCGCGGAGCAGTTCTTC CASSFGTSAEQFF
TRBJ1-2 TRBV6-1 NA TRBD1 TGTGCCGGCCGTGGTGGGACAGCTACACCTCATGGCTACACCTTC CAGRGGTATPHGYTF
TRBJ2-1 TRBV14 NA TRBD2 TGTGCCAGCAGCCGCCATGGGGGTAGCGGGGGGACCTTGTACAATGAGCAGTTCTTC CASSRHGGSGGTLYNEQFF
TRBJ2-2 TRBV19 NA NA TGTGCCAGTAGTATGGGTCACACCGGGGAGCTGTTTTTT CASSMGHTGELFF
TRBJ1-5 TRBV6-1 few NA TGTGCCAGCAGCCCCGTAGGGGCTCGTCAGCCCCAGCATTTT CASSPVGARQPQHF
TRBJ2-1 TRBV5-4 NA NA TGTGCCAGCAGGGGGCGGGACAGCTCCTACAATGAGCAGTTCTTC CASRGRDSSYNEQFF
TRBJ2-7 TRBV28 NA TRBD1 TGTGCCAGCAGAGGCAGGGGGAGAACCTACGAGCAGTACTTC CASRGRGRTYEQYF
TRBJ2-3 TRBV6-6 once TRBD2 TGTGCCAGCAGAGCGATAGCGGGAGGGTTCACAGATACGCAGTATTTT CASRAIAGGFTDTQYF
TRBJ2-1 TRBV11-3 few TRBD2 TGTGCCAGCAGCCTTAGCGGGAGGGAGCAGTTCTTC CASSLSGREQFF
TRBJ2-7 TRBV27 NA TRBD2 TGTGCCAGCAGTCGCGCTAGCGGACTCTACGAGCAGTACTTC CASSRASGLYEQYF
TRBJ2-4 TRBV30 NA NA TGTGCCTGGAGAGGGCAGCGCCGGGACCCGACGAAAAACATTCAGTACTTC CAWRGQRRDPTKNIQYF
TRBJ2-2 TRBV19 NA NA TGTGCCAGTTGCCCACTAGCCGGCACCGGGGAGCTGTTTTTT CASCPLAGTGELFF
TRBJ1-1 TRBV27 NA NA TGTGCCAGCAGTAGCCGGGCCTCCACTGAAGCTTTCTTT CASSSRASTEAFF
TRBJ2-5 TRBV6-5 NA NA TGTGCCAGCAGTTACTCAAGGGGGACGGAGACCCAGTACTTC CASSYSRGTETQYF
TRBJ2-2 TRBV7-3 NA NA TGTGCCAGCAGCCTCCCGGGACCCCCGGGCACCGGGGAGCTGTTTTTT CASSLPGPPGTGELFF
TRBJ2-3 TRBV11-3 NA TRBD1 TGTGCCAGCAGCCACACGAGGACAGGACCCAGCACAGATACGCAGTATTTT CASSHTRTGPSTDTQYF
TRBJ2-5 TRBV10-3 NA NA TGTGCCATCAGTATAGGGGGGTCAACGGAGACCCAGTACTTC CAISIGGSTETQYF
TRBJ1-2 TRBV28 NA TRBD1 TGTGCCAGCGCCCAGCTCACAGGGGCTAACTATGGCTACACCTTC CASAQLTGANYGYTF
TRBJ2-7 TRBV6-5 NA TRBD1 TGTGCCAGCAGGCTCCCAGGGGGACCCGACGAGCAGTACTTC CASRLPGGPDEQYF
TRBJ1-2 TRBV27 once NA TGTGCCAGCAGTCTCTCCGAATCCTATGGCTACACCTTC CASSLSESYGYTF
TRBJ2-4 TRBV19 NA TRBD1 TGTGCCAGTAGTACCATTGCAGGACAGGGCAACATTCAGTACTTC CASSTIAGQGNIQYF
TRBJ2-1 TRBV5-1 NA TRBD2 TGCGCCAGCAGCTCCAGCGGGAGCCTCGATGAGCAGTTCTTC CASSSSGSLDEQFF
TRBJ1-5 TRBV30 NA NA TGTGCCTGGAGTACTACACGACAGGTCCAGCATTTT CAWSTTRQVQHF
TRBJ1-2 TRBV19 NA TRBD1 TGTGCCAGTAGTCCGGCGACAGGGAGGGGACTCTATGGCTACACCTTC CASSPATGRGLYGYTF
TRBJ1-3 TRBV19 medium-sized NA TGTGCCAGTAGTATTAGTCGGAGCTCTGGAAACACCATATATTTT CASSISRSSGNTIYF
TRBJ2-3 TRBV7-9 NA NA TGTGCCAGCAGCCAGACCCGGACACTCAAGGACACAGATACGCAGTATTTT CASSQTRTLKDTDTQYF
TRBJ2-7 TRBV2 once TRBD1 TGTGCCAGCAGTCACCAGGGGGCCGACCCCTACGAGCAGTACTTC CASSHQGADPYEQYF
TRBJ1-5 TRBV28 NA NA TGTGCCAGCAGTTCGGACAGCAATCAGCCCCAGCATTTT CASSSDSNQPQHF
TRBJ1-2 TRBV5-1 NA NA TGCGCCAGCAGCTTACTTGGGAACTATGGCTACACCTTC CASSLLGNYGYTF
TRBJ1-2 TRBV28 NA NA TGTGCCAGCATCCCCGGGGGGGCCTCCTATGGCTACACCTTC CASIPGGASYGYTF
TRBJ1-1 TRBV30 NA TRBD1 TGTGCCTGTCAGTTGACAGGGTCCACTGAAGCTTTCTTT CACQLTGSTEAFF
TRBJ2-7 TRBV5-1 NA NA TGCGCCAGCAGCTTGGGCCACAGGACCGACTACGAGCAGTACTTC CASSLGHRTDYEQYF
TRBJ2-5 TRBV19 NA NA TGTGCCAGTAGTTCACCCCTAAAAGAGACCCAGTACTTC CASSSPLKETQYF
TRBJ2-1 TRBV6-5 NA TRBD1 TGTGCCAGCAGCCGACAGGGCAATGAGCAGTTCTTC CASSRQGNEQFF
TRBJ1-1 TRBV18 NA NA TGTGCCAGCTCACCAAGGGGCAGTTCGAACACTGAAGCTTTCTTT CASSPRGSSNTEAFF
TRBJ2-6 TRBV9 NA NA TGTGCCAGCAGCCTTCGGGACACGACCTCTGTGGCCAACGTCCTGACTTTC CASSLRDTTSVANVLTF